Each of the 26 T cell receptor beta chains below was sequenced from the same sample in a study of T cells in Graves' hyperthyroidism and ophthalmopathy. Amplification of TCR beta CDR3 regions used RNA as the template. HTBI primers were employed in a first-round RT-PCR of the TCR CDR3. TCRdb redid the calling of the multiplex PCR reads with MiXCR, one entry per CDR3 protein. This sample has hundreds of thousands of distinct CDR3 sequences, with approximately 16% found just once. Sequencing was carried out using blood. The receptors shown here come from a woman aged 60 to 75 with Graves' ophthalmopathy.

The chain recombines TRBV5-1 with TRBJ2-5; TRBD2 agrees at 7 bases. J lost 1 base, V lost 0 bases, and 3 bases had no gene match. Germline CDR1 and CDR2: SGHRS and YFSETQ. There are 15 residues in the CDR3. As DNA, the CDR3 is TGCGCCAGCAGCTTGGGCGGGGGAATCCAAGAGACCCAGTACTTC. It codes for CASSLGGGIQETQYF.

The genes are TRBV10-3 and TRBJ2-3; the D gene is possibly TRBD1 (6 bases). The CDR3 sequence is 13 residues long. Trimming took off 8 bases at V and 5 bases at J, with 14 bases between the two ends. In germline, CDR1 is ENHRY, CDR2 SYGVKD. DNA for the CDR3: TGTGCCATCCACCAGGGGAGTGGAGATACGCAGTATTTT. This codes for CAIHQGSGDTQYF.

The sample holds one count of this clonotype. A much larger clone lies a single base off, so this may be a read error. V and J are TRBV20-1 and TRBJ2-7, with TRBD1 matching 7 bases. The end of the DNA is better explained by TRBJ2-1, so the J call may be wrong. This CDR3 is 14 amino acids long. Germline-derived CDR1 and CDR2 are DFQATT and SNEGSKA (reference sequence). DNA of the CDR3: TGCAGTGCTTTCCGCCGGGACAGAGCCTACGAGCAGTTCTTC. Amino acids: CSAFRRDRAYEQFF.

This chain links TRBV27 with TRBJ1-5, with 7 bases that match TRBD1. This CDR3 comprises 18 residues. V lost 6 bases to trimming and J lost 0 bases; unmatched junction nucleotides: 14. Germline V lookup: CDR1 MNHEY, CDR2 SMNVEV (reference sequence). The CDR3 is CASSRRGGTTYSNQPQHF. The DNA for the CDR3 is TGTGCCAGCAGCCGCAGGGGGGGGACTACCTATAGCAATCAGCCCCAGCATTTT.

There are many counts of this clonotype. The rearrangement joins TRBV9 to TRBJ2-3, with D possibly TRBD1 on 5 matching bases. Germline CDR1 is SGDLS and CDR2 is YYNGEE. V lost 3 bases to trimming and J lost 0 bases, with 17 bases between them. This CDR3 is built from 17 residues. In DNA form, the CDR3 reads TGTGCCAGCAGCGCCACTGGGGCTCCATCTAGCACAGATACGCAGTATTTT. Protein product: CASSATGAPSSTDTQYF.

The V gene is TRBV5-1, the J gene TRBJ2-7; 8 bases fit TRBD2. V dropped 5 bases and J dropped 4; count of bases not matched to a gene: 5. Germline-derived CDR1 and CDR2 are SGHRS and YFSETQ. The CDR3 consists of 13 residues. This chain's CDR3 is CASRKRERYEQYF. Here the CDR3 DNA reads TGCGCCAGCAGGAAGCGGGAGAGATACGAGCAGTACTTC.

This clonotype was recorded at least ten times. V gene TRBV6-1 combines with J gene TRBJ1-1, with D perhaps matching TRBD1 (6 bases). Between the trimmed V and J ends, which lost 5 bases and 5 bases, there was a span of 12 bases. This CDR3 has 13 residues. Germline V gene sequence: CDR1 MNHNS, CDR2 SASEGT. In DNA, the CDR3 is TGTGCCAGCAGTCAGGGGCGATGGACTGAAGCTTTCTTT. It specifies CASSQGRWTEAFF.

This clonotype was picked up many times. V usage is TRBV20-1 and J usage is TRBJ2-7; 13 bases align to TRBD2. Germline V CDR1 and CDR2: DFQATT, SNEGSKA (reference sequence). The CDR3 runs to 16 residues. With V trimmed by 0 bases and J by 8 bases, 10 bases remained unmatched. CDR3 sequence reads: CSARDQGLAGFGKQYF. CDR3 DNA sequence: TGCAGTGCTAGAGATCAGGGACTAGCGGGATTCGGAAAGCAGTACTTC.

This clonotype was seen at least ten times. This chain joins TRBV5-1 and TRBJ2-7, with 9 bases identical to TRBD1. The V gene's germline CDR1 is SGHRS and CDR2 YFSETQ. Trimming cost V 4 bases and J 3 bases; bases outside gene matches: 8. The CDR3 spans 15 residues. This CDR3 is CASSPRTGASYEQYF. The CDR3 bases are TGCGCCAGCAGCCCCCGGACAGGGGCAAGCTACGAGCAGTACTTC.

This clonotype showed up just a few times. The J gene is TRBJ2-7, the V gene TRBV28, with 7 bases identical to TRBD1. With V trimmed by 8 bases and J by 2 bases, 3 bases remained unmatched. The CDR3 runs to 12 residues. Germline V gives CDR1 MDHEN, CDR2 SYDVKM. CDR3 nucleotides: TGTGCCAGCGGAGACAGGGCCTACGAGCAGTACTTC. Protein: CASGDRAYEQYF.

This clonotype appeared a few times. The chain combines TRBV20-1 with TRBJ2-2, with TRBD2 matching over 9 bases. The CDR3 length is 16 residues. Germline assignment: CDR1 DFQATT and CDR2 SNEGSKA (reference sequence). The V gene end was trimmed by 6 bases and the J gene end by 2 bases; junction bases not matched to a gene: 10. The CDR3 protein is CSARGSGRDNTGELFF. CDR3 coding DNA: TGCAGTGCCCGGGGTAGCGGGAGAGATAACACCGGGGAGCTGTTTTTT.

Here the CDR3 reads CASSWEQGASSGANVLTF. CDR3 nucleotide sequence: TGCGCCAGCAGCTGGGAACAGGGGGCGTCTTCTGGGGCCAACGTCCTGACTTTC. V gene TRBV5-1 combines with J gene TRBJ2-6; 9 bases fit TRBD1. After removal of 3 bases from V and 1 base from J, the junction contained 8 bases not matched to a gene. Germline CDR1 and CDR2: SGHRS and YFSETQ. This CDR3 is built from 18 residues.

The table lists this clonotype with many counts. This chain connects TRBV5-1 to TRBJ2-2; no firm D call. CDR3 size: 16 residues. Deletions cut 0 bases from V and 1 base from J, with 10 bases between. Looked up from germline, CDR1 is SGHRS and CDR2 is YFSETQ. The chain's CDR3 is CASSLAAGVNTGELFF. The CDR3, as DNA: TGCGCCAGCAGCTTGGCGGCAGGAGTGAACACCGGGGAGCTGTTTTTT.

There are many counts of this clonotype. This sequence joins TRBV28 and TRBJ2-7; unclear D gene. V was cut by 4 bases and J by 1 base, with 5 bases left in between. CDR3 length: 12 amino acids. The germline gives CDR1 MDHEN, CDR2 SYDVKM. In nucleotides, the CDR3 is TGTGCCAGCAGTTCCGGATCCTACGAGCAGTACTTC. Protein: CASSSGSYEQYF. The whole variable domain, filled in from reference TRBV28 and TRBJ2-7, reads DVKVTQSSRYLVKRTGEKVFLECVQDMDHENMFWYRQDPGLGLRLIYFSYDVKMKEKGDIPEGYSVSREKKERFSLILESASTNQTSMYLCASSSGSYEQYFGPGTRLTVT.

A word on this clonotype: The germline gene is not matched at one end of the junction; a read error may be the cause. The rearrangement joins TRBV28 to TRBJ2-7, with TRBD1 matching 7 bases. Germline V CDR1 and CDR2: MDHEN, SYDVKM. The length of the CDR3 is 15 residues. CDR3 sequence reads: CASSLGDSKSFEQYF. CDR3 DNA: TGTGCCAGCAGCCTGGGGGACAGCAAGTCCTTCGAGCAGTACTTC.

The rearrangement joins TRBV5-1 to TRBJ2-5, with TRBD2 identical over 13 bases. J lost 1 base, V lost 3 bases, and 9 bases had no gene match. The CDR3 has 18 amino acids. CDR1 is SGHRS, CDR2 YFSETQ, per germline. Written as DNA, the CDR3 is TGCGCCAGCAGCTCGGGACTAGCGGGATCCCTGCCCCAAGAGACCCAGTACTTC. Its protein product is CASSSGLAGSLPQETQYF.

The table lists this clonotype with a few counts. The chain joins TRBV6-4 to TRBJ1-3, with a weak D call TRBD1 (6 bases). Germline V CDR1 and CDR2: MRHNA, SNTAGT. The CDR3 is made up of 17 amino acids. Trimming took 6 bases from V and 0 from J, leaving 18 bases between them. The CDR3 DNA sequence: TGTGCCAGCAGCGAATCGACAGGTTCTAACTCTGGAAACACCATATATTTT. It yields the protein CASSESTGSNSGNTIYF.

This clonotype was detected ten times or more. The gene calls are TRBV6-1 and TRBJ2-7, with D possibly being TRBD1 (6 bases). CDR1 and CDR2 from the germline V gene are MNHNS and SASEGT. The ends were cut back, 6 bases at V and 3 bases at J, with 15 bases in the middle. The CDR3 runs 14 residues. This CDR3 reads CASRNRDIGYEQYF. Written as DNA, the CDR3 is TGTGCCAGCAGGAACCGGGACATTGGCTACGAGCAGTACTTC.

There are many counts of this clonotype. CDR3 in amino acids: CSAKGQNYGYTF. In DNA form, the CDR3 reads TGCAGTGCTAAGGGACAAAACTATGGCTACACCTTC. This chain links TRBV20-1 with TRBJ1-2; maybe TRBD1 (6 bases). Germline V gives CDR1 DFQATT, CDR2 SNEGSKA (reference sequence). V lost 4 bases, J lost 2 bases, and 8 bases lay in between. This CDR3 has 12 amino acids.

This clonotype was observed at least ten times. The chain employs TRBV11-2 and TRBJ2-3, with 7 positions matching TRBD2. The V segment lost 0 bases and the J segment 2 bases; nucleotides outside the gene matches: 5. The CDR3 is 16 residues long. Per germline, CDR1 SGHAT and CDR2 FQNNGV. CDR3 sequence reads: CASSLEGGSSTDTQYF. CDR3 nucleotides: TGTGCCAGCAGCTTAGAAGGCGGGAGTTCCACAGATACGCAGTATTTT.

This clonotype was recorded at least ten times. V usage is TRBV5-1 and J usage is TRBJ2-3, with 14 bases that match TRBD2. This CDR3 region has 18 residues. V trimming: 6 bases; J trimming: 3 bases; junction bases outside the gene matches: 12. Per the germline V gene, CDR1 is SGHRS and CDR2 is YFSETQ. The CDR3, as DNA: TGCGCCAGCACCCTGGGGGGGACTAGCGGGAGCTGGACAGATACGCAGTATTTT. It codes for CASTLGGTSGSWTDTQYF.

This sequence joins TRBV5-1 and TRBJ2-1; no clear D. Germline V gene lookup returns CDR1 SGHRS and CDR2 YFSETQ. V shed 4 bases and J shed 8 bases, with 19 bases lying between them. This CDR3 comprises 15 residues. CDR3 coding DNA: TGCGCCAGCAGCCTTAGTAACCCCTTGCGCGATGAGCAGTTCTTC. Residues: CASSLSNPLRDEQFF.

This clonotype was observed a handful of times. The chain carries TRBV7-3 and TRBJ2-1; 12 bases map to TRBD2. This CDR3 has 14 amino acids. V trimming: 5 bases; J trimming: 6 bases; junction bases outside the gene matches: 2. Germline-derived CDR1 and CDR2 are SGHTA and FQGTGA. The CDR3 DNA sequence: TGTGCCAGCAGCCCTAGCGGGAGGGTCAATGAGCAGTTCTTC. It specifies CASSPSGRVNEQFF.

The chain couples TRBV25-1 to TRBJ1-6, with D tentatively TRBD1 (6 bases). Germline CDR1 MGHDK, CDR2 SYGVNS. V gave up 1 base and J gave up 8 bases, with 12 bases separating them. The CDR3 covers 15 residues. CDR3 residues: CASSESTGRDSPLHF. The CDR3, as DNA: TGTGCCAGCAGTGAATCGACAGGACGGGATTCACCCCTCCACTTT.

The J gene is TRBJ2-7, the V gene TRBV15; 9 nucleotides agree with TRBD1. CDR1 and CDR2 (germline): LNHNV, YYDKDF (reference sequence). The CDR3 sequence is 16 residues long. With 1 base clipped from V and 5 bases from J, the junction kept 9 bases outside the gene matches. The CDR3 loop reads CATSRGAGQGFNEQYF. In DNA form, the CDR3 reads TGTGCCACCAGCAGAGGAGCGGGACAGGGTTTCAACGAGCAGTACTTC.

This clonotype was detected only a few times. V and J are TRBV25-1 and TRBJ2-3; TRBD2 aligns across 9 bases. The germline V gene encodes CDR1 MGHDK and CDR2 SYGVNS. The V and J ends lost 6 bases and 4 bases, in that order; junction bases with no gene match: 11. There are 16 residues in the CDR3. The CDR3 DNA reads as TGTGCCAGCAGACTCTCTAGCGGGACTCGCCCAGATACGCAGTATTTT. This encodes CASRLSSGTRPDTQYF.